The clone carrying this T cell receptor (beta chain) came up many times. CDR1 SGHNT and CDR2 YENEEA come from the germline V gene. The CDR3 has 16 residues. V lost 5 bases and J lost 4; bases outside the gene matches: 11. These data come from a study of T cells in localized non-small cell lung cancer. Data came from immunoSEQ multiplex PCR; TCRdb stores just in-frame clones and leaves some out. Here the sample spans 2,000 to 2,500 clones, 20% to 25% being singletons. The starting material was normal lung tissue next to the tumor, obtained before any cancer treatment. This chain joins TRBV11-3 and TRBJ2-7; 10 bases are a match to TRBD2. The sequence derives from a man aged 40-75 years with stage I squamous cell lung carcinoma. The CDR3 loop reads CASSVGPGLALYEQYF. CDR3 coding DNA: TGTGCCAGCAGCGTAGGTCCGGGACTAGCGCTGTACGAGCAGTACTTC.